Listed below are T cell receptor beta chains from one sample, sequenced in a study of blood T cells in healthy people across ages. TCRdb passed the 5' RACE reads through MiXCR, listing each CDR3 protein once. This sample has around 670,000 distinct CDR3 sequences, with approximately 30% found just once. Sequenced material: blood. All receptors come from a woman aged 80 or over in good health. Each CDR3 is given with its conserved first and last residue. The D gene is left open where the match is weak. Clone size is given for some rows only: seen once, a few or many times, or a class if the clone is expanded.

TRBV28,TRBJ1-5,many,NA,TGTGCCAGCAGTCCCACGAGGCGTCAGCCCCAGCATTTT,CASSPTRRQPQHF
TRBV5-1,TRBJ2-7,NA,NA,TGCGCCAGCAGCCAAGACGTATCCCGGGGACAGTACTTC,CASSQDVSRGQYF
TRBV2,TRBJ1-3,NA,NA,TGTGCCAGCCACCCAGCCTCTGGAAACACCATATATTTT,CASHPASGNTIYF
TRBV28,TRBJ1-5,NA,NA,TGTGCCAGCAGTTTTGGGGCAGGGCCCAGCAATCAGCCCCAGCATTTT,CASSFGAGPSNQPQHF
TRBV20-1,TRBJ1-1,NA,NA,TGCAGTCAGGACGCAGGGATGAACGGGCCTGAAGCTTTCTTT,CSQDAGMNGPEAFF
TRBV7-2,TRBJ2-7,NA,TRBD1,TGTGCCAGCAGCCTCTTTTTTATGACAGGGAGCTCCTACGAGCAGTACTTC,CASSLFFMTGSSYEQYF
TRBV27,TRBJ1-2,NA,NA,TGTGCCAGCAGCTCAAGAACAGGATTTGACTATGGCTACACCTTC,CASSSRTGFDYGYTF
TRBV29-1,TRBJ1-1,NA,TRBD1,TGCAGCTCGCGGACAGGGATGAACACTGAAGCTTTCTTT,CSSRTGMNTEAFF
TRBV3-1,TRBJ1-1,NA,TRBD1,TGTGCCAGCGTACAGGGGGGCACTGAAGCTTTCTTT,CASVQGGTEAFF
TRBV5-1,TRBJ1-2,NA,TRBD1,TGCGCCAGCAGCTTGGCGACAGGGGCTCGTGGAGACTACACCTTC,CASSLATGARGDYTF
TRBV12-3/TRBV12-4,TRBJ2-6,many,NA,TGTGCCAGCAGTCCCGACACGTCTGGGGCCAACGTCCTGACTTTC,CASSPDTSGANVLTF
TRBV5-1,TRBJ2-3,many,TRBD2,TGCGCCAGCAGCCCAGGAACTCTAGCGGGGGGTACCACAGATACGCAGTATTTT,CASSPGTLAGGTTDTQYF
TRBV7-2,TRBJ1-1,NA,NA,TGTGCCAGCAGCTGGGGGTGGAACACTGAAGCTTTCTTT,CASSWGWNTEAFF
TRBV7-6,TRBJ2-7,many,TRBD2,TGTGCCAGCAGCTTAGTTGCCAGCGGGGGTATGGGCTCCTACGAGCAGTACTTC,CASSLVASGGMGSYEQYF
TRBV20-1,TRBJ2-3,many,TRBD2,TGCAGTGCTAGAGATCTATCTAGCGGGGGGGCAGATACGCAGTATTTT,CSARDLSSGGADTQYF
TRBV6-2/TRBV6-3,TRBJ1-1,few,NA,TGTGCCAGCAGTTACTCATTCGGCACTGAAGCTTTCTTT,CASSYSFGTEAFF
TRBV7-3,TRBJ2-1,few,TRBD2,TGTGCCAGCAGCCCACTCGGGAGGTCCTCCTACAATGAGCAGTTCTTC,CASSPLGRSSYNEQFF
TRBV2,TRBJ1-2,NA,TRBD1,TGTGCCAGCAGGGGAGACAGGGCAGGGGATGGCTACACCTTC,CASRGDRAGDGYTF
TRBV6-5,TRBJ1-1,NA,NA,TGTGCCAGCAGTTACAGGAAATCGGGAAATGAAGCTTTCTTT,CASSYRKSGNEAFF
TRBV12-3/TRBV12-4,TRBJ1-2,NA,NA,TGTGCCAACTTCGGACCGAACTATGGCTACACCTTC,CANFGPNYGYTF
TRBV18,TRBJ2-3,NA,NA,TGTGCCAGCCCACCGGGCCACGGGGGCACAGATACGCAGTATTTT,CASPPGHGGTDTQYF
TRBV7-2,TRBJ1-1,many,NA,TGTGCCAGCAGCCCCCGGCAGGCGAACACTGAAGCTTTCTTT,CASSPRQANTEAFF
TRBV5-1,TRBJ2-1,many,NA,TGCGCCAGCAGCCCGGAGGGGGGCGCGGGGAATGAGCAGTTCTTC,CASSPEGGAGNEQFF
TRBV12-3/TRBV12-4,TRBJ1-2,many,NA,TGTGCCAGCACAGTAGGAGGATGGGGGGGCTACACCTTC,CASTVGGWGGYTF
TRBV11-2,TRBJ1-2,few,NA,TGTGCCAGCAGCCCCTTGGGGCCGAACTATGGCTACACCTTC,CASSPLGPNYGYTF
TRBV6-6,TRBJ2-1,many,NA,TGTGCCAGCAAGGTGTCGGGTAATACGGATGAGCAGTTCTTC,CASKVSGNTDEQFF
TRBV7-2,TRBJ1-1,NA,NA,TGTGCCAGCAGCTTATCAGACAACCCGACTGAAGCTTTCTTT,CASSLSDNPTEAFF
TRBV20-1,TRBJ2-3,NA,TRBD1,TGCAGTGCGGCAGAGGGGGCTGGCACAGATACGCAGTATTTT,CSAAEGAGTDTQYF
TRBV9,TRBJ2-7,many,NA,TGTGCCAGCAGCGTAGAAAGCAGCACCTTCTACGAGCAGTACTTC,CASSVESSTFYEQYF
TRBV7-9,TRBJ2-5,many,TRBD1,TGTGCCAGCAGCTTGACAGGGGGACGGTACCAAGAGACCCAGTACTTC,CASSLTGGRYQETQYF
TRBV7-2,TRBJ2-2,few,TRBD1,TGTGCCAGCAGCGAACAGGGGGCGCATCCCGCCGGGGAGCTGTTTTTT,CASSEQGAHPAGELFF
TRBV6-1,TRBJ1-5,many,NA,TGTGCCAGCAGTGGGCAGTGGCGGAATCAGCCCCAGCATTTT,CASSGQWRNQPQHF
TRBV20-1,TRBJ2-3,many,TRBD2,TGCAGTGCCTCCCCGGGAGGGGCCGGCACAGATACGCAGTATTTT,CSASPGGAGTDTQYF
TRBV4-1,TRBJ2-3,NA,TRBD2,TGCGCCAGCAGCCAAGATCGAGCGGGGAGTGTCAAAGATACGCAGTATTTT,CASSQDRAGSVKDTQYF
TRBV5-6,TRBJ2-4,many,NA,TGTGCCAGCAGCGCCGGTCTCGGGGGCCAAGGGGACAAAAACATTCAGTACTTC,CASSAGLGGQGDKNIQYF
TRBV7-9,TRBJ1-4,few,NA,TGTGCCACCCGAAACCCAGGAGGTCGTGAAAAACGGTTTTTT,CATRNPGGREKRFF
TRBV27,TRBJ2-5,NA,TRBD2,TGTGCCAGCAGTGATAACCTAGCGGCGAGTGAGACCCAGTACTTC,CASSDNLAASETQYF
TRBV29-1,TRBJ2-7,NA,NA,TGCAGCGTTGGACCCCCGGGACCAAACTACGAGCAGTACTTC,CSVGPPGPNYEQYF
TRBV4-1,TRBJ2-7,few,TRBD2,TGCGCCAGCAGCCCTGGACTAGCGGGGGGCGAGCAGTACTTC,CASSPGLAGGEQYF
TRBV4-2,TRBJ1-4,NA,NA,TGTGCCAGCATAAGGAAGATTGGCGAAAAACTGTTTTTT,CASIRKIGEKLFF
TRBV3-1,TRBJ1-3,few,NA,TGTGCCAGCAGCCAAAGCGCAGGCCGCGGAAACACCATATATTTT,CASSQSAGRGNTIYF
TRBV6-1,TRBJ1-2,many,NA,TGTGCCAGCAGTGAAAGACCGCTCTATGGCTACACCTTC,CASSERPLYGYTF
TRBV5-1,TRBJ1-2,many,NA,TGCGCCAGCAGCGAGCCGGGCGGAAGAGCCAACTATGGCTACACCTTC,CASSEPGGRANYGYTF
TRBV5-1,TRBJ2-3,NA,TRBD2,TGCGCCAGCAGCTTGTTTTCTAGCGGGGACCCACGCACAGATACGCAGTATTTT,CASSLFSSGDPRTDTQYF
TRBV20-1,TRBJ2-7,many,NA,TGCAGTGCTAGAGAGCTACGCGAGCAGTACTTC,CSARELREQYF
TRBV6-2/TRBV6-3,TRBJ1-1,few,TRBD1,TGTGCCAGCAGTTATATTCCGGACAGGGACTTCACTGAAGCTTTCTTT,CASSYIPDRDFTEAFF
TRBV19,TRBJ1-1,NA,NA,TGTGCCAGTAGTATCTTATCGGTAGACACTGAAGCTTTCTTT,CASSILSVDTEAFF
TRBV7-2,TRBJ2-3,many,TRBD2,TGTGCCAGCAGCTTAGTACTAGCGGGGACAAATACGCAGTATTTT,CASSLVLAGTNTQYF
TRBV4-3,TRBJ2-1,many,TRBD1,TGCGCCAGCAGCCCCCGAGGAGCAGGGGGACACAATGAGCAGTTCTTC,CASSPRGAGGHNEQFF